These 19 T cell receptor beta chains originate from one sample sequenced in a study of blood T cell repertoires in COVID-19 (dated by TCRdb to about 2020). Receptor libraries were prepared by the immunoSEQ multiplex PCR assay. TCRdb took this table from immuneACCESS and kept in-frame rearrangements with V and J called. Such tables lack part of the clones; where checked against another copy, unresolved V genes explain under half of the gap, and the rest is unexplained. This sample is represented by about 150,000 clones; 82% of them were singletons. The ten biggest clones cover 10% of the sample. Material: peripheral blood. The source of these receptors is a woman older than 75 with active or convalescent COVID-19.

V is TRBV9 and J is TRBJ2-1, with TRBD1 matching over 9 bases. CDR3 size: 13 residues. Germline V lookup: CDR1 SGDLS, CDR2 YYNGEE. The junction had 7 bases not matched to a gene; V was cut back by 7 bases and J by 8 bases. The CDR3 nucleotides are TGTGCCAGCGGGACAGGGTATGGCGATGAGCAGTTCTTC. It specifies CASGTGYGDEQFF.

The gene calls are TRBV3-1 (or the pseudogene TRBV3-2) and TRBJ1-3; TRBD1 aligns across 7 bases. Germline V gene lookup returns CDR1 LGHDT and CDR2 YNNKEL (reference sequence). The trim removed 4 bases at V and 0 bases at J, leaving 3 bases unmatched. The length of the CDR3 is 15 residues. CDR3 coding DNA: TGTGCCAGCAGCCGGGGACAGAGCTCTGGAAACACCATATATTTT. This sequence encodes CASSRGQSSGNTIYF.

This clone was observed a handful of times. This chain joins TRBV6-5 and TRBJ1-5, with a tentative D call TRBD1 (5 bases). This CDR3 contains 13 residues. Trimming took off 5 bases at V and 5 bases at J, with 10 bases between the two ends. Germline V gene lookup returns CDR1 MNHEY and CDR2 SVGAGI. CDR3 residues: CASSRTGDQPQHF. CDR3 nucleotide sequence: TGTGCCAGCAGTCGTACAGGAGATCAGCCCCAGCATTTT.

The chain is built from TRBV9 and TRBJ1-2; 10 bases are a match to TRBD1. Germline loops: CDR1 SGDLS, CDR2 YYNGEE. The CDR3 has 17 residues. V dropped 3 bases and J dropped 4; count of bases not matched to a gene: 12. CDR3 sequence reads: CASSGGPGTGVSYGYTF. The CDR3 nucleotides read TGTGCCAGCAGCGGAGGTCCCGGGACAGGGGTTTCCTATGGCTACACCTTC.

The rearrangement joins TRBV2 to TRBJ1-2; D is perhaps TRBD1 (5 bases). The V gene's germline CDR1 is SNHLY and CDR2 FYNNEI. V shed 1 base and J shed 8 bases, with 11 bases lying between them. The CDR3 consists of 13 residues. Here the CDR3 DNA reads TGTGCCAGCAGTGAAGGGCAGGGTAGAGGCTACACCTTC. This codes for CASSEGQGRGYTF.

This clone occurred once. This chain uses TRBV9 with TRBJ2-2; no firm D call. The CDR3 consists of 14 residues. Per germline, CDR1 SGDLS and CDR2 YYNGEE. V lost 0 bases to trimming and J lost 1 base, with 4 bases between them. The CDR3 nucleotides read TGTGCCAGCAGCGTAGTCGGGAACACCGGGGAGCTGTTTTTT. It is translated as CASSVVGNTGELFF. Combining the CDR3 with reference TRBV9 and TRBJ2-2 gives the whole variable domain DSGVTQTPKHLITATGQRVTLRCSPRSGDLSVYWYQQSLDQGLQFLIQYYNGEERAKGNILERFSAQQFPDLHSELNLSSLELGDSALYFCASSVVGNTGELFFGEGSRLTVL.

The rearrangement links TRBV10-3 to TRBJ2-6; D call uncertain. Trimming removed 7 bases at V and 0 bases at J, with 10 bases between. Germline V gene lookup returns CDR1 ENHRY and CDR2 SYGVKD. This CDR3 is built from 15 residues. CDR3 nucleotides: TGTGCCATCAACCCCACATTCTCTGGGGCCAACGTCCTGACTTTC. It codes for CAINPTFSGANVLTF.

The chain recombines TRBV18 with TRBJ2-1; tentatively, D is TRBD1 (6 bases). Germline V gene data show CDR1 as KGHSH and CDR2 as LQKENI. Trimming took off 2 bases at V and 4 bases at J, with 12 bases between the two ends. The CDR3 covers 15 residues. Here the CDR3 DNA reads TGTGCCAGCTCACCAGAAGTAGACAGGTACAATGAGCAGTTCTTC. It encodes CASSPEVDRYNEQFF.

The chain is built from TRBV5-1 and TRBJ2-3; 7 bases map to TRBD2. Germline V gives CDR1 SGHRS, CDR2 YFSETQ. The CDR3 covers 16 residues. With 0 bases clipped from V and 2 bases from J, the junction kept 6 bases outside the gene matches. The CDR3 loop reads CASSLAWREHTDTQYF. DNA for the CDR3: TGCGCCAGCAGCTTGGCCTGGCGGGAGCACACAGATACGCAGTATTTT.

This chain uses TRBV27 with TRBJ1-5, with TRBD1 matching over 7 bases. The V gene's germline CDR1 is MNHEY and CDR2 SMNVEV (reference sequence). J was trimmed by 4 bases and V by 6 bases; bases with no gene match: 3. CDR3 size: 13 residues. CDR3 loop: CASSIQGNQPQHF. The CDR3 region has the DNA TGTGCCAGCAGCATACAGGGGAATCAGCCCCAGCATTTT.

This sequence joins TRBV11-3 and TRBJ2-1; 8 nucleotides align to TRBD2. V dropped 3 bases and J dropped 3; count of bases not matched to a gene: 4. The CDR3 covers 15 residues. Germline loops: CDR1 SGHNT, CDR2 YENEEA. The CDR3 nucleotides are TGTGCCAGCAGCTTGCGGGCGGGAGGCTACAATGAGCAGTTCTTC. This codes for CASSLRAGGYNEQFF.

The rearrangement links TRBV6-2 or TRBV6-3 to TRBJ1-5; 8 nucleotides line up with TRBD1. Germline CDR1 reads MNHEY; CDR2 reads SVGEGT. The junction had 5 bases not matched to a gene; V was cut back by 0 bases and J by 1 base. The CDR3 totals 17 residues. The CDR3 region has the DNA TGTGCCAGCAGTTACTCGATGCAGGGGGCGAGCAATCAGCCCCAGCATTTT. Amino acid sequence: CASSYSMQGASNQPQHF.

This chain uses TRBV7-9 with TRBJ1-1; the D gene is possibly TRBD1 (6 bases). Trimming shortened V by 5 bases and J by 5 bases, and 15 bases separated the two germline ends. This CDR3 has 14 residues. The germline V gene encodes CDR1 SEHNR and CDR2 FQNEAQ (reference sequence). The CDR3 sequence is CASSPTGRETEAFF. The CDR3 bases are TGTGCCAGCAGCCCAACAGGGAGGGAAACTGAAGCTTTCTTT.

The V call is TRBV13, the J call TRBJ2-7; D perhaps matches TRBD2 (7 bases). The germline V gene has CDR1 PRHDT and CDR2 FYEKMQ (reference sequence). The CDR3 has 14 amino acids. Trimming cost V 5 bases and J 0 bases, with 11 bases left between them. CDR3 sequence: CASSRGDNSYEQYF. CDR3 coding DNA: TGTGCCAGCAGCCGGGGGGACAACTCCTACGAGCAGTACTTC.

The chain recombines TRBV9 with TRBJ2-5; D possibly corresponds to TRBD2 (5 bases). This CDR3 region has 12 residues. Trimming took off 4 bases at V and 5 bases at J, with 9 bases between the two ends. Germline CDR1 SGDLS, CDR2 YYNGEE. The CDR3 nucleotides are TGTGCCAGCAGCTCCCGCGGGGAGACCCAGTACTTC. It is translated as CASSSRGETQYF. The full variable domain, rest sourced from reference TRBV9 and TRBJ2-5, is DSGVTQTPKHLITATGQRVTLRCSPRSGDLSVYWYQQSLDQGLQFLIQYYNGEERAKGNILERFSAQQFPDLHSELNLSSLELGDSALYFCASSSRGETQYFGPGTRLLVL.

The rearrangement joins TRBV6-5 to TRBJ1-5; D is uncertain. Trimming pared 7 bases from V and 11 bases from J, leaving 15 bases between. The CDR3 has 12 amino acids. CDR1 is MNHEY, CDR2 SVGAGI, per germline. This chain's CDR3 is CASTSRVGAQHF. For the CDR3, the DNA is TGTGCCAGCACTTCGCGGGTGGGAGCCCAGCATTTT.

The chain combines TRBV6-5 with TRBJ2-5, with a tentative D call TRBD2 (5 bases). The CDR3 is 14 residues long. The germline V gene encodes CDR1 MNHEY and CDR2 SVGAGI. V lost 2 bases to trimming and J lost 2 bases, with 9 bases between them. The CDR3 DNA follows: TGTGCCAGCAGTTACGCGGGTATTCAAGAGACCCAGTACTTC. Protein sequence: CASSYAGIQETQYF.

The DNA for the CDR3 is TGTGCCAGTAGTGATCCCGGACAGGCAACTAATGAAAAACTGTTTTTT. It is translated as CASSDPGQATNEKLFF. The rearrangement uses TRBV19 and TRBJ1-4; 7 bases are shared with TRBD1. Looked up from germline, CDR1 is LNHDA and CDR2 is SQIVND (reference sequence). The CDR3 is made up of 16 amino acids. V was clipped by 5 bases and J by 0 bases; unmatched bases: 6. Full variable domain (outside the CDR3, taken from reference TRBV19 and TRBJ1-4): DGGITQSPKYLFRKEGQNVTLSCEQNLNHDAMYWYRQDPGQGLRLIYYSQIVNDFQKGDIAEGYSVSREKKESFPLTVTSAQKNPTAFYLCASSDPGQATNEKLFFGSGTQLSVL.

This chain joins TRBV7-2 and TRBJ2-4; weak D call: TRBD2 (6 bases). The length of the CDR3 is 14 residues. Germline CDR1 and CDR2: SGHTA and FQGNSA. The V and J ends lost 1 base and 7 bases respectively, with 11 bases between them. The CDR3 is CASSLGDSLNIQYF. The CDR3 nucleotides read TGTGCCAGCAGCTTAGGGGACTCTCTCAACATTCAGTACTTC.